This entry features one T cell receptor (beta chain) sequence. Its antigen is unknown. Within one base of it there is no much larger clone, and no base qualities were kept. TCRbeta CDR3 regions were sequenced with the immunoSEQ Assay. After extraction, genomic DNA underwent amplification by bias-controlled multiplex PCR, followed by high-throughput sequencing. The study's own analysis went as follows. To quantify the absolute abundance of every unique TCRbeta CDR3 region, sequences were collapsed and filtered. T cell fraction was estimated by normalizing TCRbeta template counts to usable DNA, which was measured by amplifying reference genes present in all nucleated cells. Repertoire TCRs were annotated as SARS-CoV-2-specific by exact matching of V gene, CDR3 amino acid sequence and J gene to a known reactive TCR set. MIRA supplied the reference SARS-CoV-2 TCR set, which was filtered for enrichment in COVID-19-positive ImmuneCODE repertoires so that public or cross-reactive TCRs were removed. Based on the MIRA antigens, annotated TCRs were further analysed at the level of specific ORF or position within ORF. Breadth was defined as annotated unique rearrangements over total unique productive rearrangements; depth was the summed frequency of those rearrangements. TCR breadth was compared between groups using two-sided Wilcoxon rank-sum tests. In its TCRdb copy, this immuneACCESS table keeps in-frame sequences only and misses some clones. Where compared with another copy, unresolved V genes explain less than half of these, and the others have no known cause. V, J and clone size derive from that table, while D and trimming were established from the DNA sequence. Here the sample has approximately 500,000 clones; around 85% occur a single time. The top ten clones comprise roughly 12% of the sample.

This entry belongs to a study of Ad26.COV2.S vaccination and SARS-CoV-2 variants (dated by TCRdb to 2020 to 2022). About the study as a whole: Donors in the vaccine arm were drawn from COV1001, a multicentre, randomized, double-blind, placebo-controlled phase I-IIa trial testing Ad26.COV2.S in healthy adults. TCRbeta repertoire sequencing served as the tool for gauging how specific and how broad the SARS-CoV-2-reactive T cell receptors were following Ad26.COV2.S vaccination. Participants in the trial were split at random into five groups of five each, receiving low-dose or high-dose Ad26.COV2.S once or twice, or else placebo on both occasions. Investigators remained blinded to trial group allocation during experiments and outcome assessment. Ad26.COV2.S was administered intramuscularly at 5 x 10^10 or 1 x 10^11 viral particles, either as a single shot or as two shots given 56 days apart. A total of approximately 30 samples were included in the TCR-sequenced set, comprising roughly 19 Ad26.COV2.S vaccine recipients, 5 placebo recipients and 8 SARS-CoV-2 convalescent individuals. The research as a whole found: Comparable non-spike TCR breadth was observed between vaccine and placebo recipients, consistent with only spike being contained in the vaccine. It was noted by the authors that total T cell responses may have been underestimated by the TCR breadth and depth analyses. Substantial breadth of spike-specific CD8+ and CD4+ T cell responses was reported after vaccination. Compared with placebo recipients, Ad26.COV2.S recipients showed higher spike-specific TCR breadth (P = 0.0014). The study was not powered to compare responses between vaccine doses or regimens.

The sample's treatment or condition, from its label and the paper: some 20 received Ad26.COV2.S at low or high dose, single or two shots; 5 received placebo; per-sample allocation not given. For vaccine and placebo recipients, repertoires were sequenced using samples collected on day 63 after the first injection. Cohort 1b enrolled 25 adults aged 18-55 years at a single site in Boston, USA, between 29 July and 7 August 2020. Ad26.COV2.S was a replication-incompetent adenovirus type 26 vector expressing a prefusion-stabilized SARS-CoV-2 spike protein from the original Wuhan strain. The CDR3 runs 16 amino acids, cysteine and phenylalanine included. Only the CDR3 portion is preserved as DNA: 48 bases, with reading frame beginning at the first base. Germline trimming amounts to 2 bases on V and 5 bases on J, with 8 as the count of junction bases outside the gene matches. CDR1 MNHEY and CDR2 SVGEGT are derived from the germline V gene.

The source of this sequence is a person between 18 and 65 years old who received the Ad26.COV2.S COVID-19 vaccine or a placebo. The specimen comprised peripheral blood, sampled in a trial of Ad26.COV2.S vaccine versus placebo. The chain links TRBV6-2 or TRBV6-3 with TRBJ1-5; 8 junctional bases match TRBD1. The CDR3 region: CASSYGTGRRHQPQHF. In nucleotides, the sequence is TGTGCCAGCAGTTACGGGACAGGAAGGCGCCATCAGCCCCAGCATTTT.